These 18 T cell receptor beta chains came from one sample sequenced in a study of blood T cell repertoires in COVID-19. Clones were sequenced by immunoSEQ multiplex PCR, and TCRdb holds only the in-frame ones, with some missing. The table records over 80,000 clones, 91% of them present only once. The specimen was peripheral blood. The receptors were gathered from a human donor with active COVID-19. The donor label of this sample is uncertain.

The chain uses TRBV7-7 and TRBJ2-5, with D possibly being TRBD2 (7 bases). V gave up 4 bases and J gave up 4 bases, with 19 bases separating them. The CDR3 totals 16 residues. The germline CDR1 and CDR2 sequences are SSHAT and FNYEAQ (reference sequence). The CDR3 DNA reads as TGTGCCAGCAGCTCTACGGGGCGGGGGCCTGGAGAGACCCAGTACTTC. This gives the protein CASSSTGRGPGETQYF.

This chain links TRBV7-9 with TRBJ2-2; D is unclear. The CDR3 sequence is 14 residues long. V dropped 6 bases and J dropped 0 bases, with 8 bases sitting between them. Germline V gives CDR1 SEHNR, CDR2 FQNEAQ (reference sequence). The CDR3 reads CASSSTANTGELFF. The CDR3 nucleotides are TGTGCCAGCAGTTCCACAGCGAACACCGGGGAGCTGTTTTTT.

The chain carries TRBV6-1 and TRBJ2-7; D gene unclear. The V end lost 2 bases, the J end lost 3 bases, and 8 bases lay between the germline ends. Germline CDR1 and CDR2: MNHNS and SASEGT. CDR3 length equals 13 residues. Written as DNA, the CDR3 is TGTGCCAGCAGTGAAAGTTTCGGCTACGAGCAGTACTTC. Amino acid sequence: CASSESFGYEQYF.

This chain joins TRBV4-3 and TRBJ1-1, with D hard to call. The germline V and J ends were trimmed by 1 base and 5 bases, with 8 bases remaining between them. The CDR3 contains 13 residues. Germline V CDR1 and CDR2: LGHNA, YSLEER. This chain's CDR3 is CASSQVWATEAFF. The CDR3, as DNA: TGCGCCAGCAGCCAAGTGTGGGCGACTGAAGCTTTCTTT.

The CDR3, as DNA: TGTGCCAGCAGCTTGACTAGCACAGATACGCAGTATTTT. Encoded protein: CASSLTSTDTQYF. This chain joins TRBV5-4 and TRBJ2-3; D gene ambiguous. The ends were cut back, 1 base at V and 0 bases at J, with 3 bases in the middle. This CDR3 has 13 amino acids. Germline V gene data show CDR1 as SGHNT and CDR2 as YYREEE (reference sequence).

This clone appeared a single time. The chain links TRBV27 to TRBJ2-7; 7 bases are shared with TRBD1. V lost 4 bases to trimming and J lost 2 bases; unmatched junction nucleotides: 8. Germline CDR1 and CDR2: MNHEY and SMNVEV (reference sequence). The CDR3 has 15 residues. The CDR3 region is CASSSSQGVAYEQYF. In DNA form, the CDR3 reads TGTGCCAGCAGTTCGTCCCAGGGGGTGGCCTACGAGCAGTACTTC.

The chain joins TRBV18 to TRBJ1-6; D is possibly TRBD1 (5 bases). Deletions cut 6 bases from V and 3 bases from J, with 15 bases between. Germline V gives CDR1 KGHSH, CDR2 LQKENI. CDR3 length: 16 residues. The DNA of the CDR3 is TGTGCCAGCTCCGGGGAGGGGCCATACTATAATTCACCCCTCCACTTT. Protein: CASSGEGPYYNSPLHF.

As DNA, the CDR3 is TGCGCCAGCAGGTCGGCAGGGGAGGGCAAGACCCAGTACTTC. Protein product: CASRSAGEGKTQYF. The J gene is TRBJ2-5, the V gene TRBV5-1, with D possibly TRBD2 on 7 matching bases. V dropped 5 bases and J dropped 6 bases, with 17 bases sitting between them. The CDR3 runs to 14 residues. Germline CDR1 is SGHRS and CDR2 is YFSETQ.

The chain joins TRBV27 to TRBJ2-3; D remains ambiguous. Germline CDR1 MNHEY, CDR2 SMNVEV (reference sequence). Trimming pared 2 bases from V and 0 bases from J, leaving 9 bases between. The CDR3 is 15 residues long. The CDR3 reads CASSLISSSTDTQYF. CDR3 coding DNA: TGTGCCAGCAGTTTAATCTCTTCTAGCACAGATACGCAGTATTTT.

This clone was detected only a few times. The chain has TRBV10-3 and TRBJ1-4; 7 bases line up with TRBD1. V lost 6 bases and J lost 3; bases outside the gene matches: 13. The CDR3 length is 17 residues. The germline V gene has CDR1 ENHRY and CDR2 SYGVKD. CDR3 nucleotides: TGTGCCATCAGCACCGCAGGGGGATCAGAGCCTAATGAAAAACTGTTTTTT. This gives the protein CAISTAGGSEPNEKLFF.

This chain links TRBV10-1 with TRBJ2-7; D is perhaps TRBD1 (5 bases). Trimming removed 2 bases at V and 0 bases at J, with 5 bases between. In germline, CDR1 is WNHNN, CDR2 SYGVQD (reference sequence). The CDR3 has 13 amino acids. This CDR3 is CASSEDSSYEQYF. The CDR3 DNA follows: TGCGCCAGCAGTGAGGACAGCTCCTACGAGCAGTACTTC.

The V gene is TRBV3-1 (or the pseudogene TRBV3-2), the J gene TRBJ1-1, with TRBD1 as a possible D gene (5 bases). The V gene's germline CDR1 is LGHDT and CDR2 YNNKEL (reference sequence). This CDR3 is built from 14 residues. V was trimmed by 3 bases and J by 2 bases, leaving 10 bases between them. The CDR3 here is CASSQDDRNTEAFF. The CDR3 DNA reads TGTGCCAGCAGCCAGGATGACAGAAACACTGAAGCTTTCTTT.

The chain carries TRBV2 and TRBJ2-7, with a tentative D call TRBD2 (6 bases). Trimming removed 5 bases from V and 2 bases from J, with 19 bases in between. This CDR3 is 16 amino acids long. Germline V gene lookup returns CDR1 SNHLY and CDR2 FYNNEI. CDR3 coding DNA: TGTGCCAGCAGTCTATCGATAGCGGCTACCGCCTACGAGCAGTACTTC. This codes for CASSLSIAATAYEQYF.

This chain joins TRBV7-2 and TRBJ2-1; TRBD2 matches at 9 bases. CDR1 SGHTA and CDR2 FQGNSA come from the germline V gene. The CDR3 totals 19 residues. With V trimmed by 5 bases and J by 10 bases, 24 bases remained unmatched. The CDR3 spells CASSPESLPGGGAGDEQFF. The CDR3 DNA sequence: TGTGCCAGCAGCCCAGAGTCACTACCCGGCGGGGGGGCCGGGGACGAGCAGTTCTTC.

This chain uses TRBV7-8 with TRBJ1-3; D gene unclear. Germline V gene sequence: CDR1 SGHVS, CDR2 FQNEAQ. The CDR3 totals 15 residues. The V and J ends lost 1 base and 1 base respectively, with 8 bases between them. The CDR3: CASSLGVVSGNTIYF. The CDR3 DNA sequence: TGTGCCAGCAGCTTAGGAGTGGTGTCTGGAAACACCATATATTTT.

This CDR3 is CAISGGSGGVTDTQYF. The CDR3 DNA reads as TGTGCCATCAGTGGTGGTAGCGGGGGGGTCACAGATACGCAGTATTTT. The chain recombines TRBV10-3 with TRBJ2-3; 11 bases line up with TRBD2. CDR1 is ENHRY, CDR2 SYGVKD, per germline. V lost 4 bases and J lost 2; bases outside the gene matches: 5. This CDR3 comprises 16 residues.

The chain uses TRBV2 and TRBJ1-1, with 10 bases that match TRBD1. Germline V lookup: CDR1 SNHLY, CDR2 FYNNEI. The CDR3 contains 16 residues. The V segment lost 6 bases and the J segment 6 bases; nucleotides outside the gene matches: 13. CDR3 loop: CASSIRQGAIGAEAFF. DNA of the CDR3: TGTGCCAGCAGCATAAGACAGGGGGCGATCGGGGCTGAAGCTTTCTTT.

This chain connects TRBV6-5 to TRBJ1-2; 7 bases agree with TRBD1. CDR3 length: 14 amino acids. Trimming at V came to 6 bases and at J to 4 bases, leaving 8 bases not matched to a gene. CDR1 and CDR2 (germline): MNHEY, SVGAGI. The CDR3 nucleotides read TGTGCCAGCAGCGGGACAGCCCAACTCTATGGCTACACCTTC. This translates into CASSGTAQLYGYTF.